The rows below give T cell receptor beta chains drawn from one sample of a study of control samples from healthy donors and cancer patients. Using immunoSEQ multiplex PCR, the repertoire was profiled, and TCRdb retains in-frame clones only, with some absent. This table has about 120,000 clones, 80% to 95% appearing once. The sequenced sample consisted of blood. These receptors were taken from a man aged 40-50 years in good health. CDR3s include the opening cysteine and the closing phenylalanine or tryptophan.

CDR3aa,j_gene,v_gene
CASSGTDGKDTIYF,TRBJ1-3,TRBV25-1
CASSGPQIGTQYF,TRBJ2-3,TRBV11-2
CASSIPVEADTQYF,TRBJ2-3,TRBV11-2
CASSQVTGGGTYGYTF,TRBJ1-2,TRBV28
CATSRDFRRAIANYGYTF,TRBJ1-2,TRBV15
CASSILPGNTIYF,TRBJ1-3,TRBV12-3/TRBV12-4
CASSEYAGDNQPQHF,TRBJ1-5,TRBV6-1
CASSVDGRIDTQYF,TRBJ2-3,TRBV9
CASSLVLSVEQYF,TRBJ2-7,TRBV11-1
CATSRDYADTQYF,TRBJ2-3,TRBV15
CAITPGQPNSPLHF,TRBJ1-6,TRBV10-3
CASSTVRGQETQYF,TRBJ2-5,TRBV7-9
CASSTNTGELFF,TRBJ2-2,TRBV7-9
CASSLGLRTEAFF,TRBJ1-1,TRBV11-2
CASSHIQKNTEAFF,TRBJ1-1,TRBV7-9
CASSRGGRSQETQYF,TRBJ2-5,TRBV11-2
CASSPGSLHGYTF,TRBJ1-2,TRBV12-3/TRBV12-4
CAWGQEGSPLHF,TRBJ1-6,TRBV30
CASSEKGAGGYTF,TRBJ1-2,TRBV12-3/TRBV12-4
CATSVSGDSDTQYF,TRBJ2-3,TRBV24-1
CASSKGLREYYGYTF,TRBJ1-2,TRBV19
CASSLRWDSYEQYF,TRBJ2-7,TRBV11-1
CASSLFPTDTQYF,TRBJ2-3,TRBV5-1
CASRRSTDTQYF,TRBJ2-3,TRBV2